This T cell receptor (beta chain) was obtained from a study of CD8 T cells in Susac syndrome. Random hexamers were used to reverse transcribe about 0.5 to 1 ug of RNA. TCRdb fed the immunoSEQ multiplex PCR reads into MiXCR, producing one record per CDR3 protein. The top ten clones hold 0.2% to 0.25% of a sample with about 150,000 distinct CDR3 sequences, 94% of them seen once. In germline, CDR1 is SGDLS, CDR2 YYNGEE. V gave up 7 bases and J gave up 4 bases, with 11 bases separating them. The CDR3 sequence is 12 residues long. Sequencing of TCR beta, carried out with a high-throughput approach, was applied to CD8+ and CD4+ T cells from the blood. The multiple sclerosis controls consisted of treatment-naive patients with relapsing-remitting disease, either stable or active. FACS enriched CD8+ TEMRA cells, while bulk CD8+ and CD4+ were negatively isolated.

Material: CD8+ T cells from PBMCs. V is TRBV9 and J is TRBJ1-1; D gene ambiguous. This TCR was recovered from a human donor with multiple sclerosis. The CDR3: CASGPVGTEAFF. CDR3 nucleotide sequence: TGTGCCAGCGGACCAGTGGGCACTGAAGCTTTCTTT.